These 2 T cell receptor beta chains were all obtained from the same sample, sequenced in a study of prognosis after radiotherapy for stage I lung cancer. From genomic DNA, TCR beta CDR3 was amplified by two-round multiplex PCR. TRBV and TRBJ genes each had their own specific primers in first-round PCR. Each CDR3 protein is one row after TCRdb ran MiXCR on the multiplex PCR reads. The sample has fewer than 20,000 distinct CDR3 sequences, about 17% seen once. This specimen was PBMCs, taken before or after stereotactic body radiation therapy (not recorded which). The receptors here all came from a donor aged 50 or older with non-small cell lung cancer.

At least ten counts were recorded for this clonotype. The J gene is TRBJ1-2, the V gene TRBV19, with a weak D call TRBD1 (5 bases). V was trimmed by 5 bases and J by 6 bases, leaving 19 bases between them. CDR1 and CDR2 from the germline V gene are LNHDA and SQIVND (reference sequence). The CDR3 is 15 residues long. This chain's CDR3 is CASSSRTGGSDGYTF. The CDR3 DNA sequence: TGTGCCAGTAGTTCTCGGACGGGGGGGAGCGATGGCTACACCTTC. The variable domain in full, with the rest retrieved from reference TRBV19 and TRBJ1-2, is DGGITQSPKYLFRKEGQNVTLSCEQNLNHDAMYWYRQDPGQGLRLIYYSQIVNDFQKGDIAEGYSVSREKKESFPLTVTSAQKNPTAFYLCASSSRTGGSDGYTFGSGTRLTVV.

This clonotype was recorded a few times. A much larger clone sits a single nucleotide away, making a read error possible. This chain links TRBV19 with TRBJ1-1; 9 bases fit TRBD1. The CDR3 spans 13 residues. Germline values: CDR1 LNHDA, CDR2 SQIVND (reference sequence). The CDR3: CTSKDRGYTEAFF. As DNA, the CDR3 is TGTACCAGTAAAGACAGGGGGTACACTGAAGCTTTCTTT.